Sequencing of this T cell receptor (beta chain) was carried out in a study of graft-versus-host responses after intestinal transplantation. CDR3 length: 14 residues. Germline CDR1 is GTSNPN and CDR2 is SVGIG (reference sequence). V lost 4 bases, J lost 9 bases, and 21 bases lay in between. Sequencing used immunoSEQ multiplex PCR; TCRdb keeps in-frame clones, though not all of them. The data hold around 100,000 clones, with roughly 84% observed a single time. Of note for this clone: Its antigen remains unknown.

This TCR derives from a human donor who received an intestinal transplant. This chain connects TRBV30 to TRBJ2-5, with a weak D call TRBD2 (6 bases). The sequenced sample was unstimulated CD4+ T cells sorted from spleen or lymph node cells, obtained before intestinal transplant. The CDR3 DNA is TGTGCCTGGACCGTGGGGCCCTCTGGAGGGTCCCAGTACTTC. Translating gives CAWTVGPSGGSQYF.